This T cell receptor (beta chain) emerged from a study of blood T cell repertoires in COVID-19 (TCRdb year 2020). Notes on the research overall: Samples covering the acute and convalescent phases of COVID-19 were provided by collaborators in the United States, Italy and Spain. The repertoires were made available in a free public database intended to serve as a resource for research on the immune response to SARS-CoV-2. Samples were obtained from the ongoing ImmuneRACE study (first 160 participants) and from approximately 1,200 subjects provided by 6 global collaborators. Where HLA class I and class II types were available, the types were taken from metadata supplied by the sample provider, not from assay-based typing. A de-identified subject ID, COVID-19 status, age in years and sex were almost always included in the sample metadata. The dataset comprised deeply sampled blood TCRbeta repertoires from subjects exposed to, actively infected with, or recovered from COVID-19. The prospective study material was composed of cDNA or gDNA derived from T cells, B-cell-depleted T cells, or PBMCs. Beyond this particular receptor, the publication reports: The quantity of clinical and demographic metadata differed by source and by participant and was supplied without curation.

At the junction V is shortened by 4 bases and J by 1 base, with 23 bases in between. The CDR3 runs 19 amino acids, cysteine and phenylalanine included. The only DNA kept is the CDR3, 57 bases in frame from the first base. Taken from the germline V gene (reference sequence), the CDR1 and CDR2 loops are LNHDA and SQIVND. About this clone itself: The clone's antigen remains unknown. No base-level quality is on record; no much larger clone is a single base apart.

TCRbeta CDR3 regions were amplified from genomic DNA using the immunoSEQ Assay, a bias-controlled multiplex PCR. The authors processed their data as follows. Nucleated cell counts per sample were estimated from amplification of reference gene primers within the assay. To quantify the absolute abundance of each unique TCRbeta CDR3 rearrangement, sequence reads were collapsed and filtered. For each sample, productive Simpson clonality was calculated as the square root of Simpson's diversity index over productive rearrangements. TCRdb provides this immuneACCESS table in a form limited to in-frame rearrangements. Some clones are lacking; in checked studies, under half of them reflect an unresolved V gene, and why the rest are absent is not known. Clone size and the V and J calls come from that table; the DNA yielded D and trimming. A total of about 480,000 clones appear in this sample, nearly 90% of them only once. The top ten hold 0.75% to 0.9% of the sample.

In Seattle, one collaborating source enrolled patients while the infection was active and tracked those patients longitudinally over the course of disease. The collaborating institutions used their own protocols to collect whole blood in K2EDTA tubes. For TCRbeta analysis, collaborator samples were shipped as frozen whole blood, as isolated PBMCs, or as DNA extracted from either sample type. The V and J segments used are TRBV19 and TRBJ2-1; matching of 6 bases hints at TRBD2 as the D gene. The source material was peripheral blood. The receptor was isolated from a man in his late teens or twenties with COVID-19, enrolled during active disease. CDR3 sequence: CASSTFGGAGYLSYNEQFF. At the DNA level, the sequence is TGTGCCAGTAGTACCTTCGGCGGAGCGGGCTATTTATCCTACAATGAGCAGTTCTTC.